The 24 T cell receptor beta chains below all came from one sample that was sequenced in a study of T cells in Graves' hyperthyroidism and ophthalmopathy. TCR beta CDR3 sequences were amplified from RNA transcripts. Initially, a first-round RT-PCR of the TCR CDR3 employed the HTBI primer set. One entry per CDR3 protein results from TCRdb running MiXCR on the multiplex PCR reads. This table has about 350,000 distinct CDR3 sequences, about 18% appearing once. Sequenced sample: blood. The source of these receptors is a woman in her 30s with Graves' hyperthyroidism that later progressed to Graves' ophthalmopathy.

In its sample, this clonotype was seen a few times. The chain combines TRBV3-1 with TRBJ2-6; perhaps TRBD2 as D (5 bases). Trimming took off 4 bases at V and 0 bases at J, with 10 bases between the two ends. The CDR3 totals 16 residues. CDR1 is LGHDT, CDR2 YNNKEL, per germline (reference sequence). DNA for the CDR3: TGTGCCAGCAGCCCGGACTGGGTCTCTGGGGCCAACGTCCTGACTTTC. Its translation: CASSPDWVSGANVLTF.

The J gene is TRBJ2-1, the V gene TRBV5-8; TRBD2 aligns across 12 bases. Germline CDR1 reads SGHTS; CDR2 reads YDEGEE. The CDR3 covers 16 residues. V lost 3 bases, J lost 1 base, and 2 bases stayed unmatched. CDR3 in DNA: TGTGCCAGCAGCTACACTAGCGGGGGGTCCTACAATGAGCAGTTCTTC. It codes for CASSYTSGGSYNEQFF.

At least ten counts were recorded for this clonotype. This chain links TRBV18 with TRBJ1-2; D not certain. Germline values: CDR1 KGHSH, CDR2 LQKENI. V was cut by 0 bases and J by 3 bases, with 11 bases left in between. The CDR3 totals 15 residues. The CDR3: CASSPPSGGDYGYTF. The CDR3 nucleotides read TGTGCCAGCTCACCACCTTCGGGCGGGGACTATGGCTACACCTTC.

About this clonotype itself: The junction differs from germline at one of its ends, possibly a read error. This chain links TRBV28 with TRBJ1-1, with D maybe TRBD1 (5 bases). The length of the CDR3 is 15 residues. The germline V gene has CDR1 MDHEN and CDR2 SYDVKM. Here the CDR3 DNA reads TGTGCCGGCAGTCCGTTGGGGGAAGGGTTCACTGAAGCTTTCTTT. It translates to CAGSPLGEGFTEAFF.

There are many counts of this clonotype. V is TRBV7-9 and J is TRBJ2-7; 8 bases map to TRBD1. The germline CDR1 and CDR2 sequences are SEHNR and FQNEAQ (reference sequence). The CDR3 sequence is 15 residues long. V was pared by 5 bases and J by 2 bases, with 8 bases of the junction left unmatched. The CDR3 spells CASSPDRDPAYEQYF. DNA of the CDR3: TGTGCCAGCAGCCCGGACAGGGATCCAGCCTACGAGCAGTACTTC.

The chain has TRBV11-2 and TRBJ1-5; 9 bases map to TRBD1. Germline loops: CDR1 SGHAT, CDR2 FQNNGV. CDR3 length equals 17 residues. With V trimmed by 5 bases and J by 1 base, 9 bases remained unmatched. CDR3 region: CASSPGTGTISNQPQHF. The CDR3 DNA reads TGTGCCAGCAGCCCCGGGACAGGGACTATCAGCAATCAGCCCCAGCATTTT.

This clonotype was seen many times. The chain employs TRBV10-3 and TRBJ2-7; D gene uncertain. Looked up from germline, CDR1 is ENHRY and CDR2 is SYGVKD. This CDR3 comprises 15 residues. The ends were cut back, 0 bases at V and 6 bases at J, with 15 bases in the middle. The CDR3 loop reads CAISESSSWVAEQYF. The DNA for the CDR3 is TGTGCCATCAGTGAGTCTTCGAGTTGGGTCGCCGAGCAGTACTTC.

In its sample, this clonotype was seen many times. This chain uses TRBV12-3 or TRBV12-4 with TRBJ2-1; 8 nucleotides align to TRBD2. This CDR3 has 14 residues. J was trimmed by 3 bases and V by 6 bases; bases with no gene match: 4. The CDR3, as DNA: TGTGCCAGCAGCGAGCGGGAGAGCTACAATGAGCAGTTCTTC. Protein product: CASSERESYNEQFF.

The chain carries TRBV28 and TRBJ1-1; D not certain. The length of the CDR3 is 12 residues. V was shortened by 4 bases and J by 4 bases, with 7 bases between the two germline ends. Germline loops: CDR1 MDHEN, CDR2 SYDVKM. CDR3 sequence: CASSWSLTEAFF. For the CDR3, the DNA is TGTGCCAGCAGTTGGAGCCTCACTGAAGCTTTCTTT.

The V and J genes are TRBV7-9 and TRBJ2-3, with D possibly being TRBD1 (6 bases). The germline V gene encodes CDR1 SEHNR and CDR2 FQNEAQ (reference sequence). The CDR3 has 12 residues. The ends were cut back, 5 bases at V and 4 bases at J, with 7 bases in the middle. CDR3 protein: CASSQGSDTQYF. The CDR3 region has the DNA TGTGCCAGCAGCCAGGGGTCAGATACGCAGTATTTT.

This clonotype was seen repeatedly, ten times or more. The V gene is TRBV5-1, the J gene TRBJ2-1, with TRBD1 identical over 9 bases. The junction had 14 bases not matched to a gene; V was cut back by 4 bases and J by 9 bases. The CDR3 spans 16 residues. Germline V gives CDR1 SGHRS, CDR2 YFSETQ. CDR3 residues: CASSPEQGARSVEQFF. In DNA, the CDR3 is TGCGCCAGCAGCCCTGAACAGGGGGCGCGATCAGTTGAGCAGTTCTTC.

This clonotype occurred a few times. Since the CDR3 does not end with the conserved phenylalanine or tryptophan, this likely comes from a read error. The chain has TRBV7-9 and TRBJ2-5; no clear D. The length of the CDR3 is 16 residues. Germline CDR1 and CDR2: SEHNR and FQNEAQ (reference sequence). The ends were cut back, 1 base at V and 1 base at J, with 13 bases in the middle. The CDR3 loop is CASSLVSSRAQETQYL. The CDR3 nucleotides read TGTGCCAGCAGCTTAGTATCATCCCGGGCCCAAGAGACCCAGTACCTC.

The rearrangement joins TRBV5-8 to TRBJ1-1; 9 bases map to TRBD1. The CDR3 totals 15 residues. J was trimmed by 6 bases and V by 4 bases; bases with no gene match: 10. CDR1 SGHTS and CDR2 YDEGEE come from the germline V gene. The DNA for the CDR3 is TGTGCCAGCAGCCTGGAAGGACAGGGGATAGCTGAAGCTTTCTTT. It codes for CASSLEGQGIAEAFF.

In this sample, this clonotype turned up a few times. The chain has TRBV7-9 and TRBJ2-1, with 8 bases aligning to TRBD2. The CDR3 extends over 16 amino acids. Germline loops: CDR1 SEHNR, CDR2 FQNEAQ (reference sequence). V shed 2 bases and J 8 bases; nucleotides not matched to a gene: 11. CDR3 sequence: CASSLSPGGGGDEQFF. The CDR3 DNA sequence: TGTGCCAGCAGCTTATCCCCCGGGGGGGGTGGCGATGAGCAGTTCTTC.

Many counts were recorded for this clonotype. In nucleotides, the CDR3 is TGCGCCAGCAGCTCGGGACAGATCCACGAGCAGTACTTC. Protein product: CASSSGQIHEQYF. The chain links TRBV5-1 to TRBJ2-7, with TRBD1 matching over 7 bases. This CDR3 is 13 amino acids long. From germline, CDR1 is SGHRS and CDR2 YFSETQ. Trimming took 3 bases from V and 5 from J; bases not matched to a gene: 5.

The CDR3 sequence is CASSPLPGLAADTQYF. Here the CDR3 DNA reads TGTGCCAGCAGTCCCCTTCCGGGACTAGCGGCAGATACGCAGTATTTT. This sequence joins TRBV27 and TRBJ2-3, with 11 bases that match TRBD2. The CDR3 has 16 residues. With V trimmed by 5 bases and J by 4 bases, 8 bases remained unmatched. Germline CDR1 reads MNHEY; CDR2 reads SMNVEV (reference sequence).

The table lists this clonotype with a few counts. The chain couples TRBV5-1 to TRBJ2-5; maybe TRBD2 (6 bases). The CDR3 totals 17 residues. The V end lost 7 bases, the J end lost 4 bases, and 26 bases lay between the germline ends. From germline, CDR1 is SGHRS and CDR2 YFSETQ. CDR3 in DNA: TGCGCCAGCCGACAGTATGGCGGGAATGGGTTGGGAGAGACCCAGTACTTC. Translating it yields CASRQYGGNGLGETQYF.

Worth noting for this clonotype: This sequence may be a read error, since a much larger clone differs from it by one base. This chain connects TRBV27 to TRBJ1-5; maybe TRBD1 (5 bases). Germline loops: CDR1 MNHEY, CDR2 SMNVEV (reference sequence). The CDR3 covers 14 residues. The CDR3 DNA follows: TGTGTCAGCAGTTCCTGGGGGGGCAATCAGCCCCAGCATTTT. This translates into CVSSSWGGNQPQHF.

This clonotype was found many times. The chain employs TRBV29-1 and TRBJ1-1; no clear D gene. V was shortened by 6 bases and J by 1 base, with 9 bases between the two germline ends. This CDR3 is 12 amino acids long. CDR1 and CDR2 (germline): SQVTM, ANQGSEA. Here the CDR3 reads CSVDEQNTEAFF. The DNA for the CDR3 is TGCAGCGTGGATGAGCAGAACACTGAAGCTTTCTTT.

This clonotype came up a few times. The chain couples TRBV4-2 to TRBJ2-1; 13 nucleotides align to TRBD2. The junction had 15 bases not matched to a gene; V was cut back by 1 base and J by 9 bases. The CDR3 length is 19 residues. Germline V gives CDR1 LGHNA, CDR2 YNFKEQ. CDR3 sequence reads: CASSQGSMGLAGLSFEQFF. Written as DNA, the CDR3 is TGTGCCAGCAGCCAAGGGTCTATGGGACTAGCGGGGCTATCATTTGAGCAGTTCTTC.

Notes on this clonotype: This may stem from a read error, because a much larger clone lies one nucleotide away. V usage is TRBV28 and J usage is TRBJ2-3, with 7 nucleotides matching TRBD2. The CDR3 has 15 residues. CDR1 and CDR2 (germline): MDHEN, SYDVKM. CDR3 sequence (DNA): TGTGCCATCAGTCCCGAGCGGGGTATCACAGATACGCAGTATTTT. It yields the protein CAISPERGITDTQYF. Variable domain in full (rest from reference TRBV28 and TRBJ2-3): DVKVTQSSRYLVKRTGEKVFLECVQDMDHENMFWYRQDPGLGLRLIYFSYDVKMKEKGDIPEGYSVSREKKERFSLILESASTNQTSMYLCAISPERGITDTQYFGPGTRLTVL.

This clonotype was counted many times. The chain employs TRBV6-2 or TRBV6-3 and TRBJ2-7, with no clear D. The CDR3 is 12 amino acids. The germline V gene encodes CDR1 MNHEY and CDR2 SVGEGT. The ends were cut back, 4 bases at V and 4 bases at J, with 8 bases in the middle. The CDR3 protein is CASSSPRYEQYF. CDR3 nucleotides: TGTGCCAGCAGTTCCCCACGTTACGAGCAGTACTTC.

This clonotype was seen ten or more times. J is TRBJ2-2 and V is TRBV12-3 or TRBV12-4, with 13 bases aligning to TRBD2. Trimming removed 6 bases from V and 6 bases from J; junction bases left unmatched: 16. The CDR3 contains 19 residues. DNA of the CDR3: TGTGCCAGCAGGACACTAGCGGGGGGGCCCGAAGGGATGGCCGGGGAGCTGTTTTTT. This translates into CASRTLAGGPEGMAGELFF.

There are many counts of this clonotype. The chain carries TRBV7-9 and TRBJ1-1; D unresolved. Per germline, CDR1 SEHNR and CDR2 FQNEAQ (reference sequence). V was pared by 5 bases and J by 1 base, with 8 bases between. The CDR3 covers 13 residues. CDR3 DNA sequence: TGTGCCAGCAGCCCATCCGGGAACACTGAAGCTTTCTTT. The encoded protein is CASSPSGNTEAFF.